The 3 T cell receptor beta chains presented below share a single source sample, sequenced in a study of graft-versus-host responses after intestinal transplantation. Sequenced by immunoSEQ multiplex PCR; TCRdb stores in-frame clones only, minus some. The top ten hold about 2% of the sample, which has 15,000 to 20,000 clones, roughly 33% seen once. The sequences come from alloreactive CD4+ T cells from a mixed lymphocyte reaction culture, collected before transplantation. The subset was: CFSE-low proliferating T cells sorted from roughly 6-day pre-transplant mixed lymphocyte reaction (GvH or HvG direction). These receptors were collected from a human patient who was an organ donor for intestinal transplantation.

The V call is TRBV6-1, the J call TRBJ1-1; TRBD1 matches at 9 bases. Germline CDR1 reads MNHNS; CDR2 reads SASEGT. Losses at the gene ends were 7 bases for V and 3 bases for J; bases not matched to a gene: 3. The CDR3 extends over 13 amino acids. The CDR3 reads CASNWDRDTEAFF. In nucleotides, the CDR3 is TGTGCCAGCAATTGGGACAGGGACACTGAAGCTTTCTTT.

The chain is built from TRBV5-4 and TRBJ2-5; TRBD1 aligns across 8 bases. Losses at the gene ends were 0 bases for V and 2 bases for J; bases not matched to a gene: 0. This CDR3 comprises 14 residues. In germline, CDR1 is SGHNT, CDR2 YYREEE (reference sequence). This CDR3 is CASSLDRGQETQYF. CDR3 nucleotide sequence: TGTGCCAGCAGCTTGGACAGGGGGCAAGAGACCCAGTACTTC.

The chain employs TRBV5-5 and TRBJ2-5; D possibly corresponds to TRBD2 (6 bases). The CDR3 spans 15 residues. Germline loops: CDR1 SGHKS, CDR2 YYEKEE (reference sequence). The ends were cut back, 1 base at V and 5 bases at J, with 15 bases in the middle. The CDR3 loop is CASSLPEGATETQYF. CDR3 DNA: TGTGCCAGCAGCTTGCCGGAGGGTGCTACGGAGACCCAGTACTTC.